Following are 7 T cell receptor beta chains from one sample sequenced in a study of CD4 T cells in relation to SARS-CoV-2 and coronaviruses. CD4+ T cells from unexposed donors were obtained before the COVID-19 pandemic (2011-2018). After roughly 9 days of culture, CD4+ T cells were isolated. Their antigen targets remain unknown. The method was immunoSEQ multiplex PCR; TCRdb's version includes in-frame clones alone and lacks a portion of them. The sample yields 24,000 or so clones, around 78% seen once. Sample: CD4+ T cells from PBMCs, cultured in vitro. The receptors shown here come from a human donor in good health.

The chain has TRBV30 and TRBJ2-6, with no clear D. The CDR3 loop spans 16 amino acids. The V and J ends lost 7 bases and 0 bases respectively, with 16 bases between them. From germline, CDR1 is GTSNPN and CDR2 SVGIG (reference sequence). This chain's CDR3 is CASPASSSSGANVLTF. The DNA of the CDR3 is TGTGCCTCACCGGCATCGTCTAGCTCTGGGGCCAACGTCCTGACTTTC.

The chain is built from TRBV3-1 (or the pseudogene TRBV3-2) and TRBJ2-7, with a tentative D call TRBD1 (6 bases). Trimming pared 4 bases from V and 6 bases from J, leaving 16 bases between. This CDR3 region has 14 residues. CDR1 is LGHDT, CDR2 YNNKEL, per germline (reference sequence). This CDR3 is CASSPQPGVGEQYF. The CDR3 DNA sequence: TGTGCCAGCAGCCCCCAGCCAGGGGTGGGCGAGCAGTACTTC.

The chain recombines TRBV29-1 with TRBJ1-1; possibly TRBD1 for D (6 bases). In germline, CDR1 is SQVTM, CDR2 ANQGSEA. CDR3 length equals 13 residues. V was pared by 6 bases and J by 1 base, with 12 bases between. The CDR3 DNA reads as TGCAGCGTCGAGTCGACAGGGAACACTGAAGCTTTCTTT. This gives the protein CSVESTGNTEAFF.

The J gene is TRBJ1-1, the V gene TRBV6-6, with D possibly TRBD1 on 6 matching bases. The V and J ends lost 5 bases and 0 bases respectively, with 22 bases between them. CDR3 length: 18 amino acids. From germline, CDR1 is MNHNY and CDR2 SVGAGI (reference sequence). The CDR3 nucleotides are TGTGCCAGCAGTCCAGAGGGGGGGACCCTTCTATTGAACACTGAAGCTTTCTTT. Translating gives CASSPEGGTLLLNTEAFF.

The V gene is TRBV3-1 (or the pseudogene TRBV3-2), the J gene TRBJ2-1, with D possibly TRBD2 on 5 matching bases. Germline CDR1 and CDR2: LGHDT and YNNKEL (reference sequence). The V end lost 4 bases, the J end lost 6 bases, and 10 bases lay between the germline ends. The CDR3 is made up of 13 amino acids. CDR3 bases: TGTGCCAGCAGCCTTGGACTTTTCAATGAGCAGTTCTTC. As protein: CASSLGLFNEQFF.

This clone turned up a few times. The V call is TRBV3-1 (or the pseudogene TRBV3-2), the J call TRBJ1-1; tentatively, D is TRBD1 (5 bases). Germline-derived CDR1 and CDR2 are LGHDT and YNNKEL (reference sequence). This CDR3 is 16 amino acids long. The ends were cut back, 1 base at V and 4 bases at J, with 16 bases in the middle. The CDR3 region has the DNA TGTGCCAGCAGCCAAGGGTGGTGGGGCCGTGGCACTGAAGCTTTCTTT. As protein: CASSQGWWGRGTEAFF.

This chain links TRBV2 with TRBJ2-5; 14 nucleotides match TRBD2. Germline CDR1 SNHLY, CDR2 FYNNEI. V shed 2 bases, J shed 4 bases, and the junction held 3 bases outside the gene matches. The CDR3 loop spans 16 amino acids. This CDR3 is CASSEQGLAGVETQYF. The CDR3 nucleotides are TGTGCCAGCAGTGAACAGGGACTAGCGGGAGTAGAGACCCAGTACTTC.